This is a list of T cell receptor beta chains from one sample in a study of OX40 agonist ivuxolimab in advanced cancers. Assay: immunoSEQ multiplex PCR; the TCRdb copy retains only in-frame clones and omits some. This table has 65,000 to 95,000 clones, approximately 89% appearing once. Here the sequenced sample was CD4+ or CD8+ T cells sorted from blood, taken in a trial of the OX40 agonist ivuxolimab. Receptor source: an adult with an advanced solid tumor such as melanoma, head and neck, liver or kidney cancer. CDR3s include the opening cysteine and the closing phenylalanine or tryptophan. A D gene is named only where the DNA matches it firmly. Size values are once, few and many counts, or a class for expanded clones, and some rows have none.

-	TRBV6-6	TRBJ1-4	-	CASRGGGVNEKLFF	TGTGCCAGCAGAGGGGGGGGTGTCAATGAAAAACTGTTTTTT
TRBD1	TRBV14	TRBJ1-4	once	CASSLRTGVGEKLFF	TGTGCCAGCAGCCTTCGGACAGGGGTTGGAGAAAAACTGTTTTTT
-	TRBV14	TRBJ1-6	-	CASSQDGGVLSSYNSPLHF	TGTGCCAGCAGCCAAGATGGAGGGGTCTTGAGCTCCTATAATTCACCCCTCCACTTT
-	TRBV5-1	TRBJ2-7	-	CASSPGGAATYEQYF	TGCGCCAGCAGCCCTGGGGGGGCCGCTACCTACGAGCAGTACTTC
TRBD1	TRBV11-2	TRBJ2-3	-	CASSPPPPGGLGDTQYF	TGTGCCAGCAGCCCCCCTCCCCCAGGGGGCCTAGGAGATACGCAGTATTTT
-	TRBV29-1	TRBJ2-1	-	CSGRAGRVNEQFF	TGCAGCGGTCGGGCAGGGAGAGTGAATGAGCAGTTCTTC
TRBD2	TRBV5-1	TRBJ2-7	-	CASSLVAGGTYEQYF	TGCGCCAGCAGCTTGGTAGCGGGAGGGACCTACGAGCAGTACTTC
TRBD2	TRBV5-4	TRBJ2-1	-	CASSFPGLAGGSREQFF	TGTGCCAGCAGCTTTCCCGGTCTAGCGGGAGGGTCCCGTGAGCAGTTCTTC
TRBD1	TRBV5-1	TRBJ2-5	few	CASSLADRGLRGWSQETQYF	TGCGCCAGCAGCTTGGCGGACAGGGGGCTAAGGGGGTGGTCCCAAGAGACCCAGTACTTC
-	TRBV5-1	TRBJ2-3	once	CASSLRSNTDTQYF	TGCGCCAGCAGCTTGCGTTCGAACACAGATACGCAGTATTTT
-	TRBV19	TRBJ2-1	-	CASTQGGSSYNEQFF	TGTGCCAGTACCCAGGGGGGGAGCTCCTACAATGAGCAGTTCTTC
TRBD2	TRBV7-7	TRBJ2-1	-	CASSPGLAGGDNEQFF	TGTGCCAGCAGCCCGGGACTAGCGGGAGGCGATAATGAGCAGTTCTTC
-	TRBV5-1	TRBJ1-1	-	CASSLERTGYLNTEAFF	TGCGCCAGCAGCTTGGAGAGAACAGGCTATCTGAACACTGAAGCTTTCTTT
-	TRBV27	TRBJ1-2	-	CASRERGSFSDYTF	TGTGCCAGCAGAGAGCGCGGGTCTTTTTCTGACTACACCTTC
-	TRBV2	TRBJ2-2	-	CASSENRGITGELFF	TGTGCCAGCAGTGAAAATAGGGGGATCACCGGGGAGCTGTTTTTT
TRBD1	TRBV28	TRBJ2-3	-	CASSLGQGGTDTQYF	TGTGCCAGCAGCTTAGGACAGGGGGGCACAGATACGCAGTATTTT
-	TRBV6-1	TRBJ2-2	-	CASSELQGTGELFF	TGTGCCAGCAGTGAACTTCAGGGAACCGGGGAGCTGTTTTTT
TRBD2	TRBV5-1	TRBJ2-5	-	CASSLASGVQETQYF	TGCGCCAGCAGCTTGGCCAGCGGGGTCCAAGAGACCCAGTACTTC
TRBD2	TRBV6-1	TRBJ2-1	-	CASIPSGVYNEQFF	TGTGCCAGCATTCCTAGCGGGGTCTACAATGAGCAGTTCTTC
-	TRBV28	TRBJ2-5	-	CASSLGRLSKGETQYF	TGTGCCAGCAGTTTAGGACGCCTATCAAAAGGAGAGACCCAGTACTTC
-	TRBV5-1	TRBJ2-7	-	CASSLDQGGFYEQYF	TGCGCCAGCAGCTTGGATCAGGGGGGTTTTTACGAGCAGTACTTC
TRBD1	TRBV6-1	TRBJ1-5	-	CASSWGQGGNQPQHF	TGTGCCAGCAGCTGGGGACAGGGGGGAAATCAGCCCCAGCATTTT
-	TRBV6-1	TRBJ2-1	-	CASDGLSYNEQFF	TGTGCCAGCGATGGACTTTCCTACAATGAGCAGTTCTTC
-	TRBV11-2	TRBJ1-1	-	CASSLLGTEAFF	TGTGCCAGCAGCTTATTGGGAACTGAAGCTTTCTTT
-	TRBV6-5	TRBJ2-7	once	CASSYSVVRGRYEQYF	TGTGCCAGCAGTTACTCCGTCGTCCGGGGCAGGTACGAGCAGTACTTC
-	TRBV6-8	TRBJ2-7	-	CATGGKSDSSYEQYF	TGTGCCACAGGGGGGAAGAGCGACAGCTCCTACGAGCAGTACTTC
-	TRBV7-8	TRBJ1-1	-	CASSRLGFPEAFF	TGTGCCAGCAGCAGGTTAGGGTTCCCTGAAGCTTTCTTT
-	TRBV7-9	TRBJ2-1	-	CASSLVGPLAGNEQFF	TGTGCCAGCAGCTTAGTTGGTCCCCTGGCAGGCAATGAGCAGTTCTTC
TRBD1	TRBV20-1	TRBJ2-5	-	CSAGQGPREYF	TGCAGTGCTGGACAGGGGCCTCGTGAGTACTTC
-	TRBV5-4	TRBJ1-3	-	CASSPTLLGSGNTIYF	TGTGCCAGCAGCCCCACCCTCCTGGGCTCTGGAAACACCATATATTTT
-	TRBV2	TRBJ2-7	-	CASSGGPGHRTIWGSYEQYF	TGTGCCAGCAGTGGCGGCCCGGGACACAGGACAATCTGGGGCTCCTACGAGCAGTACTTC
-	TRBV6-5	TRBJ1-4	few	CASSSRWRGEKLFF	TGTGCCAGCAGTTCGCGGTGGCGGGGTGAAAAACTGTTTTTT
TRBD1	TRBV6-1	TRBJ2-5	-	CASSVGRGLGGETQYF	TGTGCCAGCAGTGTGGGCAGGGGGCTTGGTGGGGAGACCCAGTACTTC
-	TRBV21-1	TRBJ2-2	-	CASSPIAGGPYTGELFF	TGTGCCAGCAGTCCCATCGCGGGAGGGCCTTACACCGGGGAGCTGTTTTTT
-	TRBV2	TRBJ2-3	once	CARDSSGSSTDTQYF	TGTGCCAGGGACAGTAGCGGCTCTAGCACAGATACGCAGTATTTT
-	TRBV7-9	TRBJ1-2	-	CASSLNNPADGYTF	TGTGCCAGCAGCTTGAATAATCCGGCCGATGGCTACACCTTC
-	TRBV7-9	TRBJ2-2	-	CASSLWGSGELFF	TGTGCCAGCAGCTTGTGGGGGTCCGGGGAGCTGTTTTTT
-	TRBV9	TRBJ1-1	-	CASSANKGTEAFF	TGTGCCAGCAGCGCAAACAAGGGCACTGAAGCTTTCTTT
TRBD1	TRBV27	TRBJ2-1	-	CASTYTGGLMNEQFF	TGTGCCAGCACCTACACAGGGGGCCTTATGAATGAGCAGTTCTTC
-	TRBV6-6	TRBJ2-3	-	CASSPTGSRTDTQYF	TGTGCCAGCAGTCCCACAGGGAGTCGCACAGATACGCAGTATTTT
-	TRBV9	TRBJ2-1	once	CASSVDVGSRDEQFF	TGTGCCAGCAGCGTAGATGTCGGGTCGAGGGACGAGCAGTTCTTC
-	TRBV15	TRBJ2-1	-	CATSRNYNEQFF	TGTGCCACCAGCAGAAATTACAATGAGCAGTTCTTC
TRBD1	TRBV6-6	TRBJ2-1	-	CASNRDRGRYNEQFF	TGTGCCAGCAACCGGGACAGGGGTCGTTACAATGAGCAGTTCTTC
-	TRBV27	TRBJ2-7	-	CASRPIGGGGGEQYF	TGTGCCAGCAGGCCTATTGGGGGGGGCGGGGGTGAGCAGTACTTC
TRBD2	TRBV19	TRBJ2-3	-	CASSSRLAGSTDTQYF	TGTGCCAGTAGTAGCAGACTAGCGGGGAGCACAGATACGCAGTATTTT
-	TRBV2	TRBJ2-1	-	CASMGGPPNEQFF	TGTGCCAGCATGGGGGGTCCGCCCAATGAGCAGTTCTTC
TRBD1	TRBV19	TRBJ1-2	-	CASSIPHPGQNYGYTF	TGTGCCAGTAGTATACCCCACCCGGGACAGAACTATGGCTACACCTTC
-	TRBV11-3	TRBJ2-7	-	CASSLGGAGAEQYF	TGTGCCAGCAGCTTAGGCGGGGCAGGGGCCGAGCAGTACTTC
TRBD1	TRBV6-4	TRBJ1-1	-	CASSVGQATEAFF	TGTGCCAGCAGCGTAGGACAGGCCACTGAAGCTTTCTTT
-	TRBV5-6	TRBJ1-2	once	CASSLGAGLTIYGYTF	TGTGCCAGCAGCCTCGGGGCAGGTCTCACCATCTATGGCTACACCTTC